Included here is one T cell receptor beta chain sequence, with context. Germline assignment: CDR1 KGHSH and CDR2 LQKENI. This CDR3 has 13 amino acids. V shed 5 bases and J shed 5 bases, with 13 bases lying between them. This specimen belongs to a study of T cell responses to AZD1222 COVID-19 vaccine. Analyses pooled second doses at about 4 or about 12 weeks. Clones were read by immunoSEQ multiplex PCR, and TCRdb kept only the in-frame ones, dropping some. The sample has approximately 120,000 clones; about 90% are singletons. The specimen comprised peripheral blood, sampled 28 days after the second AZD1222 dose. This chain uses TRBV18 with TRBJ2-7; D uncertain. The receptor was isolated from an adult who received the AZD1222 COVID-19 vaccine. DNA of the CDR3: TGTGCCAGCTCAAGTCAACTGGACGACGAGCAGTACTTC. Protein sequence: CASSSQLDDEQYF.